These 13 T cell receptor beta chains were all obtained from the same sample, sequenced in a study of cytomegalovirus exposure and HLA in healthy donors. 13 Jbeta primers and 60 Vbeta primers were used for the PCR. Libraries were prepared by immunoSEQ multiplex PCR; TCRdb keeps only in-frame clonotypes and omits some of them. The top ten hold approximately 1.3% of the sample, which has approximately 110,000 clones, under 85% seen once. Material: PBMCs. The receptors here all came from a middle-aged man in good health and CMV-seronegative.

This clone appeared a few times. The chain uses TRBV5-6 and TRBJ2-5; a possible D gene is TRBD2 (6 bases). Germline CDR1 is SGHDT and CDR2 is YYEEEE. Between the trimmed V and J ends, which lost 4 bases and 5 bases, there was a span of 18 bases. The CDR3 sequence is 15 residues long. CDR3: CASSTGTDGTETQYF. DNA for the CDR3: TGTGCCAGCAGCACTGGGACTGACGGGACGGAGACCCAGTACTTC.

V and J are TRBV5-1 and TRBJ1-2, with 9 bases that match TRBD1. Germline-derived CDR1 and CDR2 are SGHRS and YFSETQ. The CDR3 has 15 amino acids. The V segment lost 0 bases and the J segment 6 bases; nucleotides outside the gene matches: 6. DNA for the CDR3: TGCGCCAGCAGCTTGGAGGGACAGGGTTTCAATGGCTACACCTTC. Translation gives CASSLEGQGFNGYTF.

The genes are TRBV5-1 and TRBJ2-7, with D perhaps matching TRBD1 (6 bases). The CDR3 spans 15 residues. V was trimmed by 3 bases and J by 5 bases, leaving 18 bases between them. CDR1 is SGHRS and CDR2 is YFSETQ in the germline V gene. CDR3 in amino acids: CASSYLGARLDEQYF. Written as DNA, the CDR3 is TGCGCCAGCAGCTATCTGGGGGCTAGACTGGACGAGCAGTACTTC.

This clone has a single count. The chain has TRBV11-2 and TRBJ2-5, with TRBD1 as a possible D gene (6 bases). This CDR3 is built from 15 residues. Per germline, CDR1 SGHAT and CDR2 FQNNGV. The V gene lost 0 bases and the J gene lost 2 bases, with 10 bases spanning the gap. CDR3 in amino acids: CASSLETGFQETQYF. The DNA for the CDR3 is TGTGCCAGCAGCTTAGAGACAGGATTTCAAGAGACCCAGTACTTC.

The sample holds a few counts of this clone. The J gene is TRBJ2-2, the V gene TRBV7-9, with D tentatively TRBD1 (6 bases). The germline V gene has CDR1 SEHNR and CDR2 FQNEAQ (reference sequence). CDR3 length: 15 amino acids. Trimming removed 1 base from V and 4 bases from J, with 10 bases in between. The CDR3 spells CASSLETGVTGELFF. The CDR3, as DNA: TGTGCCAGCAGCTTAGAGACAGGAGTCACCGGGGAGCTGTTTTTT. Using reference TRBV7-9 and TRBJ2-2 for the parts outside the CDR3, the full variable domain is DTGVSQNPRHKITKRGQNVTFRCDPISEHNRLYWYRQTLGQGPEFLTYFQNEAQLEKSRLLSDRFSAERPKGSFSTLEIQRTEQGDSAMYLCASSLETGVTGELFFGEGSRLTVL.

The CDR3 reads CASSELRTGFGQPQHF. In nucleotides, the CDR3 is TGCGCCAGCAGTGAGTTGAGGACAGGGTTCGGTCAGCCCCAGCATTTT. J is TRBJ1-5 and V is TRBV10-2; 8 bases match TRBD1. Looked up from germline, CDR1 is WSHSY and CDR2 is SAAADI. Trimming cost V 1 base and J 6 bases; bases outside gene matches: 8. The CDR3 runs to 16 residues.

This chain uses TRBV9 with TRBJ2-2; 9 nucleotides align to TRBD1. Germline CDR1 and CDR2: SGDLS and YYNGEE. The V and J ends lost 5 bases and 5 bases, in that order; junction bases with no gene match: 10. This CDR3 is 16 amino acids long. The CDR3 sequence is CASSVPGQGGTGELFF. The DNA of the CDR3 is TGTGCCAGCAGTGTACCGGGACAGGGAGGGACCGGGGAGCTGTTTTTT.

This clone was detected only once. The rearrangement joins TRBV4-3 to TRBJ2-7; tentatively, D is TRBD1 (5 bases). The CDR3 is made up of 16 amino acids. With 1 base removed from V and 0 bases from J, the gap between germline ends came to 13 bases. Germline values: CDR1 LGHNA, CDR2 YSLEER. CDR3 nucleotides: TGCGCCAGCAGCCAAGGGGGCAGCGTTAGCTCCTACGAGCAGTACTTC. Translation: CASSQGGSVSSYEQYF.

The chain combines TRBV6-1 with TRBJ2-7, with 9 bases lining up with TRBD2. Looked up from germline, CDR1 is MNHNS and CDR2 is SASEGT. V was pared by 6 bases and J by 5 bases, with 5 bases of the junction left unmatched. The CDR3 has 13 amino acids. The CDR3 nucleotides read TGTGCCAGCAGCCGACTAGCGGAGAACGAGCAGTACTTC. The encoded protein is CASSRLAENEQYF.

The chain uses TRBV5-4 and TRBJ2-3, with D perhaps matching TRBD2 (6 bases). This CDR3 has 15 amino acids. V lost 4 bases and J lost 4, with 16 bases in between. From germline, CDR1 is SGHNT and CDR2 YYREEE (reference sequence). The CDR3, as DNA: TGTGCCAGCAGCCAGACGTACGGGAGCGCAGATACGCAGTATTTT. Encoded protein: CASSQTYGSADTQYF.

The chain has TRBV27 and TRBJ2-7; TRBD2 matches 11 bases. The germline CDR1 and CDR2 sequences are MNHEY and SMNVEV (reference sequence). The CDR3 consists of 15 residues. The V segment lost 5 bases and the J segment 1 base; nucleotides outside the gene matches: 4. This CDR3 is CASSPSGRNSYEQYF. Here the CDR3 DNA reads TGTGCCAGCAGTCCTAGCGGGAGGAATTCCTACGAGCAGTACTTC.

In DNA, the CDR3 is TGCGCCAGCAGCTTGGGATCAGGGGCGCGAATAACTAATGAAAAACTGTTTTTT. This translates into CASSLGSGARITNEKLFF. The chain uses TRBV5-1 and TRBJ1-4; maybe TRBD1 (6 bases). Looked up from germline, CDR1 is SGHRS and CDR2 is YFSETQ. Trimming left V 0 bases short and J 1 base short, with 16 bases between. The CDR3 loop spans 18 amino acids. The variable domain in full, with the rest retrieved from reference TRBV5-1 and TRBJ1-4, is KAGVTQTPRYLIKTRGQQVTLSCSPISGHRSVSWYQQTPGQGLQFLFEYFSETQRNKGNFPGRFSGRQFSNSRSEMNVSTLELGDSALYLCASSLGSGARITNEKLFFGSGTQLSVL.

V and J are TRBV29-1 and TRBJ2-7, with 7 bases matching TRBD1. This CDR3 spans 13 amino acids. Trimming cost V 7 bases and J 3 bases; bases outside gene matches: 9. Per germline, CDR1 SQVTM and CDR2 ANQGSEA. The CDR3 coding sequence is TGCAGCGCCCAGGATACAGGGGACTACGAGCAGTACTTC. It codes for CSAQDTGDYEQYF.